These 26 T cell receptor beta chains were all obtained from the same sample, sequenced in a study of early T cells in non-severe SARS-CoV-2 infection. TCRdb ran MiXCR on the 5' RACE reads and lists one entry per CDR3 protein. The data contain over 45,000 distinct CDR3 sequences, 7.7% of them singletons. The material sequenced was whole blood, taken at baseline. These receptors originate from an adult who was a healthcare worker with PCR-confirmed SARS-CoV-2 infection or an uninfected control (not recorded which).

This clonotype was counted between two and nine times. The rearrangement joins TRBV2 to TRBJ2-1; unclear D gene. This CDR3 has 13 residues. Germline assignment: CDR1 SNHLY and CDR2 FYNNEI. Trimming removed 8 bases at V and 0 bases at J, with 8 bases between. CDR3 protein: CASFPDSYNEQFF. The CDR3 nucleotides are TGTGCCAGCTTCCCTGACTCCTACAATGAGCAGTTCTTC.

The chain combines TRBV24-1 with TRBJ2-2; maybe TRBD2 (5 bases). CDR1 KGHDR and CDR2 SFDVKD come from the germline V gene. The CDR3 runs to 13 residues. Between the trimmed V and J ends, which lost 5 bases and 7 bases, there was a span of 10 bases. The CDR3 DNA follows: TGTGCCACCAGTGCGCGGGCGATCGGGGAGCTGTTTTTT. Its protein is CATSARAIGELFF.

This clonotype was recorded at least ten times. The V and J genes are TRBV15 and TRBJ1-1; 8 bases map to TRBD1. Germline V gene sequence: CDR1 LNHNV, CDR2 YYDKDF (reference sequence). The CDR3 totals 15 residues. V shed 3 bases, J shed 3 bases, and the junction held 6 bases outside the gene matches. Written as DNA, the CDR3 is TGTGCCACCAGCAGGGAGGACAGGGCGGACACTGAAGCTTTCTTT. It yields the protein CATSREDRADTEAFF.

This clonotype has ten or more counts. The chain uses TRBV12-3 or TRBV12-4 and TRBJ2-7; D possibly corresponds to TRBD1 (6 bases). The CDR3 consists of 13 residues. The V end lost 2 bases, the J end lost 4 bases, and 9 bases lay between the germline ends. The CDR3 region is CASSLTGPYEQYF. The CDR3, as DNA: TGTGCCAGCAGTTTAACAGGGCCTTACGAGCAGTACTTC.

In this sample, this clonotype turned up many times. V is TRBV5-1 and J is TRBJ2-7; D gene ambiguous. There are 13 residues in the CDR3. V was clipped by 0 bases and J by 3 bases, with 7 bases between them. From germline, CDR1 is SGHRS and CDR2 YFSETQ. The CDR3 is CASSLVANYEQYF. The CDR3 bases are TGCGCCAGCAGCTTGGTGGCTAACTACGAGCAGTACTTC.

The chain combines TRBV20-1 with TRBJ1-5; 7 positions agree with TRBD1. Germline CDR1 DFQATT, CDR2 SNEGSKA (reference sequence). This CDR3 is built from 12 residues. J was trimmed by 7 bases and V by 6 bases; bases with no gene match: 6. CDR3 nucleotide sequence: TGCAGTGCGAGGGACAGTGGGCAGCCCCAGCATTTT. This encodes CSARDSGQPQHF.

V gene TRBV5-5 combines with J gene TRBJ2-1, with 8 bases aligning to TRBD1. Germline CDR1 reads SGHKS; CDR2 reads YYEKEE (reference sequence). Trimming removed 1 base from V and 3 bases from J; junction bases left unmatched: 3. This CDR3 comprises 15 residues. CDR3 nucleotide sequence: TGTGCCAGCAGCTTGTATGGACAGGGCTACAATGAGCAGTTCTTC. Translation gives CASSLYGQGYNEQFF. The full variable domain, its missing parts supplied by reference TRBV5-5 and TRBJ2-1, is DAGVTQSPTHLIKTRGQQVTLRCSPISGHKSVSWYQQVLGQGPQFIFQYYEKEERGRGNFPDRFSARQFPNYSSELNVNALLLGDSALYLCASSLYGQGYNEQFFGPGTRLTVL.

The rearrangement uses TRBV28 and TRBJ2-5; 10 positions match TRBD2. CDR3 length: 15 residues. V shed 8 bases, J shed 4 bases, and the junction held 10 bases outside the gene matches. Germline V gives CDR1 MDHEN, CDR2 SYDVKM. CDR3 sequence: CASLFSGGRRETQYF. The CDR3 DNA sequence: TGTGCCAGCCTCTTTAGCGGGGGGCGCCGAGAGACCCAGTACTTC.

This clonotype was found a few times. The chain carries TRBV10-3 and TRBJ2-3; TRBD2 matches 10 bases. Germline V gives CDR1 ENHRY, CDR2 SYGVKD. J gave up 0 bases and V 7 bases, and 10 bases lay outside the gene matches. This CDR3 spans 17 amino acids. CDR3 sequence (DNA): TGTGCCATCACCGCCGGCACTAGCGGGGCAAGCACAGATACGCAGTATTTT. It is translated as CAITAGTSGASTDTQYF.

This clonotype was recorded many times. The J gene is TRBJ2-7, the V gene TRBV28; 9 bases line up with TRBD1. Germline values: CDR1 MDHEN, CDR2 SYDVKM. The CDR3 has 15 residues. With 5 bases clipped from V and 6 bases from J, the junction kept 11 bases outside the gene matches. DNA for the CDR3: TGTGCCAGCAGTCTCATAGGACAGGGGCCCCGCGAGCAGTACTTC. Residues: CASSLIGQGPREQYF.

There are many counts of this clonotype. The chain carries TRBV18 and TRBJ1-1; no clear D gene. CDR1 and CDR2 (germline): KGHSH, LQKENI. CDR3 length: 15 residues. The V gene lost 5 bases and the J gene lost 5 bases, with 18 bases spanning the gap. CDR3 amino acids: CASSIQSSSGTEAFF. CDR3 nucleotide sequence: TGTGCCAGCTCAATTCAATCATCAAGTGGAACTGAAGCTTTCTTT.

This clonotype was observed a handful of times. The chain is built from TRBV6-2 or TRBV6-3 and TRBJ2-7, with a weak D call TRBD2 (6 bases). Deletions cut 4 bases from V and 6 bases from J, with 10 bases between. CDR1 MNHEY and CDR2 SVGEGT come from the germline V gene. The CDR3 consists of 12 residues. The CDR3 protein is CASSSQTSEQYF. The DNA of the CDR3 is TGTGCCAGCAGTTCCCAGACTAGCGAGCAGTACTTC.

The rearrangement uses TRBV7-2 and TRBJ1-4; D is ambiguous. The CDR3 runs 15 residues. The germline gives CDR1 SGHTA, CDR2 FQGNSA. Deletions cut 1 base from V and 11 bases from J, with 17 bases between. CDR3 loop: CASSLVTDSKAKLFF. CDR3 nucleotides: TGTGCCAGCAGCTTAGTGACGGACTCTAAGGCCAAACTGTTTTTT. The full variable domain, rest sourced from reference TRBV7-2 and TRBJ1-4, is GAGVSQSPSNKVTEKGKDVELRCDPISGHTALYWYRQSLGQGLEFLIYFQGNSAPDKSGLPSDRFSAERTGGSVSTLTIQRTQQEDSAVYLCASSLVTDSKAKLFFGSGTQLSVL.

This clonotype was seen ten or more times. This chain links TRBV28 with TRBJ2-3, with 9 bases fitting TRBD2. This CDR3 spans 16 amino acids. Trimming at V came to 4 bases and at J to 4 bases, leaving 9 bases not matched to a gene. Germline lookup yields CDR1 MDHEN and CDR2 SYDVKM. CDR3 DNA sequence: TGTGCCAGCAGTTCCTCGGAAGCGGGAGGCCCAGATACGCAGTATTTT. It yields the protein CASSSSEAGGPDTQYF.

This clonotype was observed a handful of times. CDR3 nucleotides: TGTGCCAGCAGTTTATCGGCTAGTGGAGGGACAGATACGCAGTATTTT. The encoded protein is CASSLSASGGTDTQYF. The chain carries TRBV28 and TRBJ2-3; maybe TRBD2 (6 bases). V gave up 1 base and J gave up 3 bases, with 14 bases separating them. Looked up from germline, CDR1 is MDHEN and CDR2 is SYDVKM. The CDR3 spans 16 residues.

This chain joins TRBV18 and TRBJ2-1; 7 bases agree with TRBD2. Germline values: CDR1 KGHSH, CDR2 LQKENI. Trimming cost V 8 bases and J 3 bases; bases outside gene matches: 16. CDR3 length equals 17 residues. CDR3 sequence reads: CASGRSSASGDYNEQFF. CDR3 DNA sequence: TGTGCCAGCGGACGTTCCTCTGCTAGCGGAGACTACAATGAGCAGTTCTTC.

The count of this clonotype is one. This chain links TRBV12-3 or TRBV12-4 with TRBJ2-7; 12 bases are a match to TRBD1. Trimming cost V 4 bases and J 6 bases; bases outside gene matches: 4. This CDR3 has 14 amino acids. The CDR3 nucleotides read TGTGCCAGCAGTTCAAGGGACAGGGGGCGCGAGCAGTACTTC. It translates to CASSSRDRGREQYF.

This clonotype was recorded at least ten times. The CDR3 DNA sequence: TGTGCCAGCAGAACGGGGGGGCGGGGCACAGATACGCAGTATTTT. This gives the protein CASRTGGRGTDTQYF. This chain joins TRBV28 and TRBJ2-3, with TRBD2 matching over 8 bases. The CDR3 spans 15 residues. Germline loops: CDR1 MDHEN, CDR2 SYDVKM. J lost 1 base, V lost 6 bases, and 6 bases had no gene match. Supplemented by reference TRBV28 and TRBJ2-3, the full variable domain reads DVKVTQSSRYLVKRTGEKVFLECVQDMDHENMFWYRQDPGLGLRLIYFSYDVKMKEKGDIPEGYSVSREKKERFSLILESASTNQTSMYLCASRTGGRGTDTQYFGPGTRLTVL.

This clonotype was seen repeatedly, ten times or more. The chain has TRBV20-1 and TRBJ2-1; 9 nucleotides align to TRBD2. Germline assignment: CDR1 DFQATT and CDR2 SNEGSKA (reference sequence). The CDR3 spans 18 residues. V shed 2 bases, J shed 3 bases, and the junction held 14 bases outside the gene matches. The CDR3: CSARLPASGTGYYNEQFF. The CDR3 DNA is TGCAGTGCTAGATTGCCCGCTAGCGGGACTGGGTACTACAATGAGCAGTTCTTC.

Many counts were recorded for this clonotype. The CDR3 reads CSARDFPGQFF. The CDR3 bases are TGCAGTGCTAGAGATTTCCCTGGGCAGTTCTTC. V and J are TRBV20-1 and TRBJ2-1, with D uncertain. Germline V CDR1 and CDR2: DFQATT, SNEGSKA (reference sequence). V lost 0 bases, J lost 12 bases, and 9 bases lay in between. This CDR3 region has 11 residues.

This clonotype was picked up a small number of times. V is TRBV5-1 and J is TRBJ2-7; 7 nucleotides match TRBD2. The CDR3 loop spans 16 amino acids. Germline CDR1 reads SGHRS; CDR2 reads YFSETQ. V was clipped by 4 bases and J by 0 bases; unmatched bases: 10. The DNA of the CDR3 is TGCGCCAGCAGCATGGGGAGGGCCGAAGTCTCCTACGAGCAGTACTTC. Translating it yields CASSMGRAEVSYEQYF.

This clonotype was counted at least ten times. The chain has TRBV2 and TRBJ1-5; 7 bases fit TRBD1. The V gene end was trimmed by 6 bases and the J gene end by 3 bases; junction bases not matched to a gene: 11. The length of the CDR3 is 16 residues. Germline V gene lookup returns CDR1 SNHLY and CDR2 FYNNEI. CDR3 nucleotide sequence: TGTGCCAGCAGGCAGGGACAGATGGGATCCAATCAGCCCCAGCATTTT. It translates to CASRQGQMGSNQPQHF.

There are many counts of this clonotype. The gene calls are TRBV7-3 and TRBJ2-1; D unclear. The length of the CDR3 is 14 residues. The germline V gene has CDR1 SGHTA and CDR2 FQGTGA. V lost 1 base and J 4 bases, leaving 8 bases between the germline ends. This chain's CDR3 is CASSLMGGYNEQFF. The CDR3 nucleotides read TGTGCCAGCAGCTTAATGGGCGGATACAATGAGCAGTTCTTC.

At least ten counts were recorded for this clonotype. This rearrangement joins TRBV7-9 to TRBJ1-1; the D is unclear. With 5 bases removed from V and 2 bases from J, the gap between germline ends came to 6 bases. The CDR3 contains 12 residues. Germline assignment: CDR1 SEHNR and CDR2 FQNEAQ (reference sequence). The CDR3 DNA sequence: TGTGCCAGCAGCCCTAGTAACACTGAAGCTTTCTTT. Translating gives CASSPSNTEAFF. Together with reference TRBV7-9 and TRBJ1-1, the CDR3 gives the full variable domain: DTGVSQNPRHKITKRGQNVTFRCDPISEHNRLYWYRQTLGQGPEFLTYFQNEAQLEKSRLLSDRFSAERPKGSFSTLEIQRTEQGDSAMYLCASSPSNTEAFFGQGTRLTVV.

This clonotype showed up just a few times. This chain links TRBV14 with TRBJ2-5; the D call may be TRBD1 or TRBD2 (5 bases each). V shed 2 bases and J shed 11 bases, with 9 bases lying between them. This CDR3 is 11 amino acids long. Per the germline V gene, CDR1 is SGHDN and CDR2 is FVKESK. CDR3 DNA: TGTGCCAGCAGCCAAAGGGGACCACAGTACTTC. Its translation is CASSQRGPQYF.

Many counts were recorded for this clonotype. V gene TRBV12-3 or TRBV12-4 combines with J gene TRBJ2-7; 14 nucleotides agree with TRBD2. The CDR3 length is 18 residues. J gave up 2 bases and V 5 bases, and 11 bases lay outside the gene matches. CDR3 bases: TGTGCCAGCAGTCCCCGGACTAGCGGGAGGACCATGGCCTACGAGCAGTACTTC. It translates to CASSPRTSGRTMAYEQYF.